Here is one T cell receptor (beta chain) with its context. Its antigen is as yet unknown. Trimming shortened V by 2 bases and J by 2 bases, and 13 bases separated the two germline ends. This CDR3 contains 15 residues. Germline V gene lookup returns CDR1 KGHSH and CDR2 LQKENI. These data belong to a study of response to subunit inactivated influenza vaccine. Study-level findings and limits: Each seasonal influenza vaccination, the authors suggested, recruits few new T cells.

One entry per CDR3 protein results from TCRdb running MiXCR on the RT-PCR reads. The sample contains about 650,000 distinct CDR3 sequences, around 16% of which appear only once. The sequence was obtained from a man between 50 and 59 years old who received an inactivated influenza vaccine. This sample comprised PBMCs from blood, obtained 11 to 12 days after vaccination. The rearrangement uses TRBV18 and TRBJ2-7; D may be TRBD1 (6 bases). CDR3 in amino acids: CASSPTLNRAYEQYF. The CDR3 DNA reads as TGTGCCAGCTCACCAACCTTGAACAGGGCCTACGAGCAGTACTTC.